This T cell receptor (beta chain) stems from a study of T cell responses to AZD1222 COVID-19 vaccine (TCRdb year 2021). Concerning the study at large: AZD1222 recipients with second doses at about 4 weeks or about 12 weeks were pooled, because spike-specific TCR depth and breadth did not differ between schedules. TCR sequencing was performed for about 250 trial participants, of whom roughly 200 were given two doses of AZD1222 and approximately 25 were given two doses of MenACWY control vaccine. Trial participants were enrolled by age into 18-55, 56-69 and 70-plus year subgroups, with approximately 150, 28 and 58 TCR-sequenced participants respectively. General study outcomes and caveats: Participants were mostly white British and included more females than males, and it was suggested by the authors that clonal diversity may have been underestimated. Because no day 14 peak-response samples were available, repertoires were characterized only after the peak T cell response. In the small 56-69-year group, the increase in depth fell short of significance, most likely because of low power. Conclusions about previously exposed vaccinees are limited, since just 6 or 7 AZD1222 recipients were seropositive for SARS-CoV-2 at baseline. Vaccine-associated CD4 TCRs spanned the whole spike protein, with dominant responses in regions 160-218 and 743-854. After two AZD1222 doses, both the breadth and the depth of spike-specific TCRs were significantly higher than at day 0 and than in MenACWY recipients. Reportedly, close to half of the unique spike-specific TCRs recognized epitopes lying outside the regions that are mutated in the B.1.351 and B.1.1.7 variants.

In the case of this clone: No cognate antigen has been identified for it. No much larger clone exists at a distance of one base, and base qualities are not known.

Counted from cysteine to phenylalanine, this CDR3 has 12 amino acids. Of the read, only the CDR3 DNA is kept; its 36 bases are in frame from base 1. CDR1 and CDR2, per the germline V gene, are MDHEN and SYDVKM. V is cut by 4 bases and J by 3 bases, and the space between the germline ends is 7 bases. The CDR3 regions of human TCRbeta chains were analyzed by immunosequencing. On the study's bioinformatics: Repertoire TCRs were checked for matches against a reference library of SARS-CoV-2-specific TCRs that had been generated using the MIRA antigen-specificity platform. Breadth was defined as the fraction of unique TCRs that were SARS-CoV-2-associated. Depth was defined as the fraction of total T cells that were SARS-CoV-2-associated. Each spike-specific TCR was assigned to its reactive spike region and to a CD4 or CD8 class using the MIRA data. Log10-transformed breadth and depth values were compared by one-way ANOVA with Sidak's multiple comparisons tests. As stored in TCRdb, this immuneACCESS dataset retains in-frame rearrangements with V and J assigned. A fraction of the clones does not appear; measured against another copy, unresolved V genes explain less than half of the discrepancy, and the remainder lacks a known reason. D and trimming were read from the DNA, whereas the V and J calls and clone size are those reported in that table. The sample profile shows about 130,000 clones; about 85% of them were found once. 4% to 4.5% of the sample is held by the ten biggest clonotypes.

Interpreted using the paper, the time point label stands for: baseline before first vaccination. Samples from vaccinated people were obtained from the UK trials COV001 and COV002, which included a single-blind randomized controlled phase 2/3 trial of AZD1222 (ChAdOx1 nCoV-19) in healthy adults. Trial participant PBMC samples were collected at day 0 and day 28 after the second dose for TCRbeta chain sequencing. This receptor was taken from an adult in good health. The specimen comprised peripheral blood, sampled on day 0 of AZD1222 vaccination. In this chain, TRBV28 is recombined with TRBJ2-7; confidence is insufficient to name the D gene. At the DNA level, the sequence is TGTGCCAGCAGTTCTACCTTCTACGAGCAGTACTTC. Its translation is CASSSTFYEQYF.